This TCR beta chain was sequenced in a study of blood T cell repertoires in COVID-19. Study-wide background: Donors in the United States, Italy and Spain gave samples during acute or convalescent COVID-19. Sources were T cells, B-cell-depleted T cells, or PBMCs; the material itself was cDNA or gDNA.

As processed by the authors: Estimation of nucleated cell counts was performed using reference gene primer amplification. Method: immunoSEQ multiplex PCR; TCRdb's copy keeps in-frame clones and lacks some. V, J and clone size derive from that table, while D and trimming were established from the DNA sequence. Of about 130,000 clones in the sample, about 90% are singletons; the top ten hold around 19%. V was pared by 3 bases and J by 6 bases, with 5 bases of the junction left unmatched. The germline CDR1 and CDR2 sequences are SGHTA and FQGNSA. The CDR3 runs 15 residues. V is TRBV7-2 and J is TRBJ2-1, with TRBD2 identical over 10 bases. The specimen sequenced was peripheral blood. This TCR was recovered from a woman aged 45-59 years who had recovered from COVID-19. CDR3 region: CASSFQPSGGNEQFF. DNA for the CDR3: TGTGCCAGCAGCTTTCAGCCTAGCGGGGGCAATGAGCAGTTCTTC.